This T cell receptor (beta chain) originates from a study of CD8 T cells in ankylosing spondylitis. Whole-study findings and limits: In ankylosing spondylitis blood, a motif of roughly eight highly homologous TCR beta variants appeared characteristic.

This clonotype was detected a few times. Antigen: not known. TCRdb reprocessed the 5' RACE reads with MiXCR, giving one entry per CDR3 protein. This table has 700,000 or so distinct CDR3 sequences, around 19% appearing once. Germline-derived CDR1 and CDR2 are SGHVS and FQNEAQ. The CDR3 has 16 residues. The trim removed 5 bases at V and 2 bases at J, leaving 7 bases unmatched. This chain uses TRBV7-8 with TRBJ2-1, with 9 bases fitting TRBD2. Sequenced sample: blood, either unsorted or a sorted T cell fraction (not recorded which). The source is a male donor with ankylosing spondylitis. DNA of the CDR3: TGTGCCAGCAGCCCAGAGGGACTAGCAGCCTACAATGAGCAGTTCTTC. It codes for CASSPEGLAAYNEQFF.